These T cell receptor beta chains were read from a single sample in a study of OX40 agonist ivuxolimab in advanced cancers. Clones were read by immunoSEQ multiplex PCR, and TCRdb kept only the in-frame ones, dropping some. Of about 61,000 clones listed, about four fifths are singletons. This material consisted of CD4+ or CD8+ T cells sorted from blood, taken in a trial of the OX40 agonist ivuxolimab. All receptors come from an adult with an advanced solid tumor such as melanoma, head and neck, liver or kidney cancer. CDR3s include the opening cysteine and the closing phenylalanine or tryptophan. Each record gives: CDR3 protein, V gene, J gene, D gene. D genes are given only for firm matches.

CDR3: CASSLMTYEQFF
V: TRBV7-2
J: TRBJ2-1
D: .

CDR3: CSVLGGTGGGYAEAFF
V: TRBV29-1
J: TRBJ1-1
D: TRBD1

CDR3: CASSWGQGGQETQYF
V: TRBV28
J: TRBJ2-5
D: TRBD1

CDR3: CASSYGGAADTEAFF
V: TRBV7-2
J: TRBJ1-1
D: .

CDR3: CASRGTGTGVSYTF
V: TRBV6-1
J: TRBJ1-2
D: TRBD1

CDR3: CASSGTSGSSYEQYF
V: TRBV5-1
J: TRBJ2-7
D: TRBD2

CDR3: CAISETPPGQGTAFF
V: TRBV10-3
J: TRBJ1-1
D: TRBD1

CDR3: CASSGEVGRQPQHF
V: TRBV6-1
J: TRBJ1-5
D: .

CDR3: CASSLAQFRETQYF
V: TRBV7-2
J: TRBJ2-5
D: .

CDR3: CASSLGRIGWNTEAFF
V: TRBV5-1
J: TRBJ1-1
D: .

CDR3: CASSVGTGDGYTF
V: TRBV5-1
J: TRBJ1-2
D: TRBD1

CDR3: CASSLEHHEGEQYF
V: TRBV5-1
J: TRBJ2-7
D: .

CDR3: CASSEFRGGDEKLFF
V: TRBV25-1
J: TRBJ1-4
D: .